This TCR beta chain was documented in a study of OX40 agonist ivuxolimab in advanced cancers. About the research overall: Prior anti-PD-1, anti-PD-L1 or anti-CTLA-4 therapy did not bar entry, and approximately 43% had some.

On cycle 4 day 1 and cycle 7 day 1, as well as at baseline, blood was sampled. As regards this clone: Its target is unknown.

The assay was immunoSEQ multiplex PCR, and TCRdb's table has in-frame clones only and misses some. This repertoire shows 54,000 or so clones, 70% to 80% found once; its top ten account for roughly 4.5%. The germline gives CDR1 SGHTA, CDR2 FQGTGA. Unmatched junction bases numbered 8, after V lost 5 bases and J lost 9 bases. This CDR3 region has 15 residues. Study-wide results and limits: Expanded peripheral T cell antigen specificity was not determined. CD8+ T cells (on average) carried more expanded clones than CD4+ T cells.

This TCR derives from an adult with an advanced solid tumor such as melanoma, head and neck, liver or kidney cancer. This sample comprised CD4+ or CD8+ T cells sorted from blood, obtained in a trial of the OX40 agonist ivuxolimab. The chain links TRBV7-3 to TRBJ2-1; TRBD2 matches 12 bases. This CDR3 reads CASSPQTSGRGEQFF. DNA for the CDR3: TGTGCCAGCAGCCCTCAGACTAGCGGGAGAGGTGAGCAGTTCTTC.